This TCR beta chain was sequenced for a study of cytomegalovirus exposure and HLA in healthy donors. Primers: 60 Vbeta forward and 13 Jbeta reverse. Sequencing was performed with immunoSEQ multiplex PCR; in TCRdb, only in-frame clones are kept and a portion is missing. This sample has some 160,000 clones, with roughly 85% found just once. CDR1 and CDR2 (germline): MGHRA, YSYEKL. Trimming at V came to 5 bases and at J to 2 bases, leaving 6 bases not matched to a gene. The CDR3 sequence is 16 residues long. This clone was detected only a few times. The sequenced sample consisted of PBMCs. This clonotype originated in a man aged 25 to 40 in good health and CMV-seropositive. This sequence joins TRBV4-1 and TRBJ2-1; 10 bases match TRBD2. The CDR3: CASSSQTSGAYNEQFF. The DNA for the CDR3 is TGCGCCAGCAGCTCCCAAACTAGCGGGGCCTACAATGAGCAGTTCTTC.